These 30 T cell receptor beta chains were sequenced from one sample in a study of human T cells and chemical hapten exposure. Time point: healthy volunteer bleed at 2 weeks. From whole blood left unfractionated, total RNA was extracted. TCRdb fed the RACE reads into MiXCR, producing one record per CDR3 protein. The sample has about 45,000 distinct CDR3 sequences; 3.5% to 4.5% are singletons. The sample consisted of whole blood. The receptors shown here come from a female donor in good health. Some clones in this sample may be carry-over from other donors' samples.

This clonotype is medium-sized in the sample. The V and J genes are TRBV4-2 and TRBJ1-5; 8 nucleotides line up with TRBD1. Germline V gives CDR1 LGHNA, CDR2 YNFKEQ. The CDR3 covers 15 residues. V dropped 4 bases and J dropped 6; count of bases not matched to a gene: 8. CDR3 loop: CASSRSDRDPQPQHF. In nucleotides, the CDR3 is TGTGCCAGCAGCCGGTCGGACAGGGACCCTCAGCCCCAGCATTTT.

In this sample, this clonotype turned up many times. The V call is TRBV29-1, the J call TRBJ2-5, with D possibly being TRBD2 (7 bases). The V end was cut by 0 bases, the J end by 5 bases, with 19 bases between. This CDR3 is built from 16 residues. Germline CDR1 is SQVTM and CDR2 is ANQGSEA. The chain's CDR3 is CSVEDPGGPSVETQYF. Written as DNA, the CDR3 is TGCAGCGTTGAAGATCCGGGGGGCCCATCAGTGGAGACCCAGTACTTC.

This clonotype appeared many times. The chain links TRBV24-1 to TRBJ2-3, with D possibly TRBD2 on 6 matching bases. The CDR3 consists of 16 residues. Looked up from germline, CDR1 is KGHDR and CDR2 is SFDVKD. V lost 8 bases, J lost 1 base, and 18 bases lay in between. In DNA form, the CDR3 reads TGTGCCACCACCGCCGGGACTCCTTCTGGCACAGATACGCAGTATTTT. Protein sequence: CATTAGTPSGTDTQYF.

This clonotype was seen at least ten times. This chain links TRBV5-1 with TRBJ1-6; 8 nucleotides align to TRBD1. Germline trimming cut 0 bases from V and 3 bases from J; bases unmatched to any gene: 5. The length of the CDR3 is 17 residues. Germline V gives CDR1 SGHRS, CDR2 YFSETQ. The CDR3 reads CASSLETGADYNSPLHF. CDR3 sequence (DNA): TGCGCCAGCAGCTTGGAGACAGGGGCCGACTATAATTCACCCCTCCACTTT.

This clonotype was observed at least ten times. The chain employs TRBV5-6 and TRBJ1-4, with unresolved D. Trimming left V 0 bases short and J 7 bases short, with 10 bases between. The germline gives CDR1 SGHDT, CDR2 YYEEEE. The CDR3 is made up of 14 amino acids. Here the CDR3 DNA reads TGTGCCAGCAGCTTGGAAAGGGCCCCTGAAAAACTGTTTTTT. Translation: CASSLERAPEKLFF.

In this sample, this clonotype turned up a few times. The CDR3 region is CSVEGWDLANTGELFF. The CDR3 nucleotides read TGCAGCGTTGAAGGCTGGGACCTCGCGAACACCGGGGAGCTGTTTTTT. The chain carries TRBV29-1 and TRBJ2-2; D may correspond to TRBD1 or TRBD2 (5 bases each). The CDR3 loop spans 16 amino acids. Germline CDR1 reads SQVTM; CDR2 reads ANQGSEA. Trimming took off 1 base at V and 0 bases at J, with 12 bases between the two ends.

The chain is built from TRBV12-3 or TRBV12-4 and TRBJ2-7; a possible D gene is TRBD1 (6 bases). The CDR3 extends over 15 amino acids. Trimming stripped 4 bases from V and 0 bases from J, with 13 bases between. The CDR3 loop reads CASSSDRPLSYEQYF. The CDR3 DNA reads TGTGCCAGCAGTTCCGACAGGCCTCTCTCCTACGAGCAGTACTTC.

This clonotype was recorded at least ten times. This rearrangement joins TRBV20-1 to TRBJ2-7, with D hard to call. Trimming removed 3 bases from V and 1 base from J, with 10 bases in between. Germline CDR1 is DFQATT and CDR2 is SNEGSKA (reference sequence). The CDR3 spans 13 residues. Here the CDR3 reads CSARGFQSYEQYF. The CDR3 DNA sequence: TGCAGTGCTAGGGGCTTCCAATCCTACGAGCAGTACTTC.

This clonotype was seen ten or more times. The chain couples TRBV2 to TRBJ2-4; possible D gene TRBD1, 6 bases. V lost 2 bases and J 0 bases, leaving 11 bases between the germline ends. CDR1 is SNHLY and CDR2 is FYNNEI in the germline V gene. The CDR3 is made up of 16 amino acids. CDR3: CASSEQGTLAKNIQYF. In DNA form, the CDR3 reads TGTGCCAGCAGTGAACAGGGGACACTAGCCAAAAACATTCAGTACTTC.

Ten or more counts support this clonotype. The chain combines TRBV14 with TRBJ1-4; no clear D gene. This CDR3 contains 13 residues. V dropped 3 bases and J dropped 4 bases, with 6 bases sitting between them. Germline V gene data show CDR1 as SGHDN and CDR2 as FVKESK. The CDR3 region has the DNA TGTGCCAGCAGCCATGCTCTTAATGAAAAACTGTTTTTT. It specifies CASSHALNEKLFF.

This clonotype was observed at least ten times. V gene TRBV7-2 combines with J gene TRBJ1-2; TRBD1 agrees at 8 bases. The trim removed 0 bases at V and 4 bases at J, leaving 10 bases unmatched. Germline assignment: CDR1 SGHTA and CDR2 FQGNSA. The CDR3 extends over 17 amino acids. The CDR3 DNA sequence: TGTGCCAGCAGCTTAGCGACAGGGGCGGCCTCATCCTATGGCTACACCTTC. It is translated as CASSLATGAASSYGYTF.

This clonotype was detected ten times or more. V gene TRBV18 combines with J gene TRBJ2-3; possible D gene TRBD1, 5 bases. The CDR3 runs to 15 residues. V lost 6 bases to trimming and J lost 2 bases, with 15 bases between them. Germline CDR1 reads KGHSH; CDR2 reads LQKENI. CDR3 region: CASSPQGGFTDTQYF. The CDR3 DNA is TGTGCCAGCTCCCCCCAGGGCGGATTCACAGATACGCAGTATTTT.

This clonotype was seen many times. The chain uses TRBV24-1 and TRBJ1-4; D is unresolved. Germline V CDR1 and CDR2: KGHDR, SFDVKD. This CDR3 has 16 amino acids. Deletions cut 7 bases from V and 3 bases from J, with 17 bases between. DNA of the CDR3: TGTGCCACCAGGGCGGTGGGAAGTGGGTCTAATGAAAAACTGTTTTTT. As protein: CATRAVGSGSNEKLFF.

This clonotype appeared a few times. This may stem from a read error, because a much larger clone lies one nucleotide away. The chain employs TRBV20-1 and TRBJ2-4; 8 bases are a match to TRBD1. After removal of 3 bases from V and 10 bases from J, the junction contained 5 bases not matched to a gene. From germline, CDR1 is DFQATT and CDR2 SNEGSKA (reference sequence). This CDR3 is built from 12 residues. CDR3 amino acids: CSASYRGRIQYF. DNA for the CDR3: TGCAGTGCTAGTTACAGGGGGAGGATTCAGTACTTC.

This clonotype came up many times. This chain joins TRBV7-9 and TRBJ2-1; possible D gene TRBD1, 6 bases. The germline V and J ends were trimmed by 0 bases and 7 bases, with 25 bases remaining between them. The CDR3 covers 19 residues. The germline V gene encodes CDR1 SEHNR and CDR2 FQNEAQ (reference sequence). CDR3 sequence (DNA): TGTGCCAGCAGCTTAGCGCTGATTGGGGGTGCCGGGACACGGAATGAGCAGTTCTTC. It yields the protein CASSLALIGGAGTRNEQFF.

This clonotype was counted at least ten times. This chain links TRBV10-3 with TRBJ1-6, with D perhaps TRBD1 (6 bases). The CDR3 totals 14 residues. Per germline, CDR1 ENHRY and CDR2 SYGVKD. V lost 6 bases and J 6 bases, leaving 12 bases between the germline ends. This CDR3 reads CAIRGAGVNSPLHF. DNA for the CDR3: TGTGCCATCAGGGGGGCAGGGGTTAATTCACCCCTCCACTTT.

This clonotype was counted at least ten times. V is TRBV6-5 and J is TRBJ1-6, with D unclear. Germline V gene lookup returns CDR1 MNHEY and CDR2 SVGAGI. V gave up 2 bases and J gave up 9 bases, with 5 bases separating them. The CDR3 has 12 amino acids. For the CDR3, the DNA is TGTGCCAGCAGTTACCGGGGTTCACCCCTCCACTTT. Protein sequence: CASSYRGSPLHF.

There are many counts of this clonotype. This chain links TRBV29-1 with TRBJ1-5; the D is unclear. CDR3 size: 12 residues. The ends were cut back, 4 bases at V and 3 bases at J, with 7 bases in the middle. The germline CDR1 and CDR2 sequences are SQVTM and ANQGSEA. This CDR3 is CSVGGYNQPQHF. The CDR3 DNA is TGCAGCGTTGGGGGTTACAATCAGCCCCAGCATTTT.

The rearrangement joins TRBV28 to TRBJ1-4; 7 positions match TRBD1. Germline assignment: CDR1 MDHEN and CDR2 SYDVKM. This CDR3 has 14 amino acids. The V segment lost 4 bases and the J segment 10 bases; nucleotides outside the gene matches: 9. CDR3 sequence: CASSSIRGFRKLFF. CDR3 DNA sequence: TGTGCCAGCAGTTCAATCAGGGGGTTTCGAAAACTGTTTTTT.

Many counts were recorded for this clonotype. The rearrangement joins TRBV20-1 to TRBJ2-3, with 10 bases matching TRBD2. J gave up 4 bases and V 6 bases, and 16 bases lay outside the gene matches. The CDR3 is made up of 17 amino acids. In germline, CDR1 is DFQATT, CDR2 SNEGSKA (reference sequence). For the CDR3, the DNA is TGCAGTGCCCGCACAACTCCAGCGGGGGGGGCGTCAGATACGCAGTATTTT. This gives the protein CSARTTPAGGASDTQYF.

This clonotype was seen ten or more times. The genes are TRBV9 and TRBJ2-1, with D possibly being TRBD1 or TRBD2 (6 bases each). The CDR3 loop spans 16 amino acids. Germline assignment: CDR1 SGDLS and CDR2 YYNGEE. V lost 3 bases to trimming and J lost 2 bases, with 15 bases between them. CDR3 DNA: TGTGCCAGCAGCGCCCCGAGGGGGGACCCCTACAATGAGCAGTTCTTC. This sequence encodes CASSAPRGDPYNEQFF.

This clonotype appeared many times. The chain employs TRBV20-1 and TRBJ1-1, with D possibly TRBD1 on 5 matching bases. From germline, CDR1 is DFQATT and CDR2 SNEGSKA (reference sequence). Trimming removed 3 bases at V and 4 bases at J, with 27 bases between. CDR3 length equals 18 residues. The CDR3 nucleotides read TGCAGTGCTAGGCACTTGGGTGGGGGGAAAAACATGAGCACTGAAGCTTTCTTT. Its translation is CSARHLGGGKNMSTEAFF.

This clonotype was found once. V and J are TRBV5-6 and TRBJ2-7, with D possibly TRBD2 on 5 matching bases. Germline V lookup: CDR1 SGHDT, CDR2 YYEEEE. The V and J ends lost 3 bases and 6 bases respectively, with 22 bases between them. The CDR3 extends over 16 amino acids. CDR3 bases: TGTGCCAGCAGCTGCAATCGCGAGGACTGCCTTCTCGAGCAGTACTTC. It is translated as CASSCNREDCLLEQYF.

The rearrangement joins TRBV7-2 to TRBJ2-7, with D possibly TRBD2 on 6 matching bases. CDR3 size: 16 residues. Looked up from germline, CDR1 is SGHTA and CDR2 is FQGNSA. The germline V and J ends were trimmed by 5 bases and 9 bases, with 26 bases remaining between them. The CDR3 region is CASSATGGEASIGQYF. The CDR3 DNA follows: TGTGCCAGCAGCGCCACGGGCGGGGAAGCCTCCATCGGGCAGTACTTC.

This clonotype was observed many times. The V gene is TRBV18, the J gene TRBJ2-1; no definite D call. This CDR3 spans 13 amino acids. Trimming left V 2 bases short and J 4 bases short, with 6 bases between. The germline V gene encodes CDR1 KGHSH and CDR2 LQKENI. The CDR3: CASSPIAYNEQFF. The CDR3 coding sequence is TGTGCCAGCTCACCAATCGCATACAATGAGCAGTTCTTC.

This clonotype came up many times. The chain uses TRBV19 and TRBJ2-2; D remains ambiguous. This CDR3 is built from 13 residues. Germline CDR1 and CDR2: LNHDA and SQIVND (reference sequence). Trimming took 3 bases from V and 6 from J, leaving 8 bases between them. The CDR3 DNA reads as TGTGCCAGTAGTATCACTGGGGCCGGGGAGCTGTTTTTT. It codes for CASSITGAGELFF.

Many counts were recorded for this clonotype. The CDR3 region has the DNA TGCAGTGCCGGCCAGCTTAGGTTTCGGGAGACCCAGTACTTC. This encodes CSAGQLRFRETQYF. The genes are TRBV20-1 and TRBJ2-5; D not certain. The V gene's germline CDR1 is DFQATT and CDR2 SNEGSKA (reference sequence). V was cut by 6 bases and J by 5 bases, with 19 bases left in between. This CDR3 spans 14 amino acids.

This clonotype came up many times. V gene TRBV27 combines with J gene TRBJ1-6; 9 bases align to TRBD1. V shed 6 bases and J 3 bases; nucleotides not matched to a gene: 3. The CDR3 is made up of 15 amino acids. CDR1 MNHEY and CDR2 SMNVEV come from the germline V gene (reference sequence). DNA of the CDR3: TGTGCCAGCAGGGGACAGGGTCTCTATAATTCACCCCTCCACTTT. It specifies CASRGQGLYNSPLHF.

V is TRBV10-3 and J is TRBJ1-2, with TRBD1 as a possible D gene (5 bases). Trimming stripped 0 bases from V and 6 bases from J, with 11 bases between. Germline values: CDR1 ENHRY, CDR2 SYGVKD. There are 14 residues in the CDR3. DNA for the CDR3: TGTGCCATCAGTGAGTCGGCCGTCAGGGATGGCTACACCTTC. The encoded protein is CAISESAVRDGYTF.

This clonotype is classed as medium-sized. The chain uses TRBV29-1 and TRBJ1-1; D is possibly TRBD1 (5 bases). V was clipped by 7 bases and J by 5 bases, with 17 bases between them. CDR3 length: 13 amino acids. Germline CDR1 SQVTM, CDR2 ANQGSEA. The CDR3 here is CSANQGFRTEAFF. As DNA, the CDR3 is TGCAGCGCTAATCAGGGATTTAGAACTGAAGCTTTCTTT.